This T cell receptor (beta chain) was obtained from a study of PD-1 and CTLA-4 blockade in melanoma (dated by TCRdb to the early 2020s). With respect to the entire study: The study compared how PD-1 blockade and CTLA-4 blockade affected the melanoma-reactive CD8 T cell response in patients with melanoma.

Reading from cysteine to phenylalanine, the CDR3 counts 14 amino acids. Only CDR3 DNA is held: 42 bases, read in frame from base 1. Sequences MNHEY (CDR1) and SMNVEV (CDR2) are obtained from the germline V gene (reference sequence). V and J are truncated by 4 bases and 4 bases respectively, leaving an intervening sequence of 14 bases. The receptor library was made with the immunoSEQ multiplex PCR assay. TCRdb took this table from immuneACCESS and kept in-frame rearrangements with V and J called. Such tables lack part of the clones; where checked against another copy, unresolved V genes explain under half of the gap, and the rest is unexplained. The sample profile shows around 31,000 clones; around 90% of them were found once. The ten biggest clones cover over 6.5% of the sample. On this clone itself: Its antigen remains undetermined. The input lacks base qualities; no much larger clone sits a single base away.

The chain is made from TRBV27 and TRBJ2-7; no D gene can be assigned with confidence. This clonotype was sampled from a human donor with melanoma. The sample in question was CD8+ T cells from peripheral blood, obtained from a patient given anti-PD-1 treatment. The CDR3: CASSSHTHLYEQYF. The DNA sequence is TGTGCCAGCAGTTCTCACACACACCTGTACGAGCAGTACTTC.